Listed below are T cell receptor beta chains from one sample, sequenced in a study of cytomegalovirus exposure and HLA in healthy donors. Some clones are missing from TCRdb's copy, which holds only in-frame ones; the method was immunoSEQ multiplex PCR. The sample has about 120,000 clones; about 80% are singletons. The sequencing input was PBMCs. These receptors came from a woman between 50 and 59 years old in good health and CMV-seronegative. Both conserved end residues are part of each CDR3. The order of the fields is D gene, J gene, clone size, V gene, CDR3 DNA, CDR3 protein. The D gene is left open where the match is weak. Rows give clone size only sometimes, using once, few, many, or a class for an expanded clone.

d_gene: NA
j_gene: TRBJ1-1
abundance: NA
v_gene: TRBV30
CDR3nt: TGTGCCTGGACTTGGGAGCGGACTGAAGCTTTCTTT
CDR3aa: CAWTWERTEAFF

d_gene: NA
j_gene: TRBJ1-2
abundance: NA
v_gene: TRBV4-3
CDR3nt: TGCGCCAGCAGCGGGAGGGGCGGTAACTATGGCTACACCTTC
CDR3aa: CASSGRGGNYGYTF

d_gene: TRBD1
j_gene: TRBJ1-1
abundance: NA
v_gene: TRBV18
CDR3nt: TGTGCCAGTTCCTTGGACAGGGTTGAAAACACTGAAGCTTTCTTT
CDR3aa: CASSLDRVENTEAFF

d_gene: TRBD1
j_gene: TRBJ2-3
abundance: few
v_gene: TRBV28
CDR3nt: TGTGCCAGCGGGCGGACAGGGGCCACAGATACGCAGTATTTT
CDR3aa: CASGRTGATDTQYF

d_gene: NA
j_gene: TRBJ1-2
abundance: few
v_gene: TRBV7-3
CDR3nt: TGTGCCAGCAGCTACCCACAGGGAAATGGCTACACCTTC
CDR3aa: CASSYPQGNGYTF

d_gene: NA
j_gene: TRBJ1-4
abundance: few
v_gene: TRBV9
CDR3nt: TGTGCCAGCAGCGTAGAGACAGGCAATGAAAAACTGTTTTTT
CDR3aa: CASSVETGNEKLFF

d_gene: NA
j_gene: TRBJ1-2
abundance: NA
v_gene: TRBV19
CDR3nt: TGTGCCAGTAGTATCCCTTTTGGCCGCGGCGGCTATGGCTACACCTTC
CDR3aa: CASSIPFGRGGYGYTF

d_gene: NA
j_gene: TRBJ1-5
abundance: NA
v_gene: TRBV15
CDR3nt: TGTGCCACCAGCAGACTTACAGGGATTGGGAATCAGCCCCAGCATTTT
CDR3aa: CATSRLTGIGNQPQHF

d_gene: NA
j_gene: TRBJ1-5
abundance: NA
v_gene: TRBV19
CDR3nt: TGTGCCAGTAGTATAGATGGGGAGGCCAGGGCGACTTTGCGACAGCCCCAGCATTTT
CDR3aa: CASSIDGEARATLRQPQHF

d_gene: NA
j_gene: TRBJ2-3
abundance: NA
v_gene: TRBV7-2
CDR3nt: TGTGCCAGCAGCTTAGCGGCCACCCAGGATACGCAGTATTTT
CDR3aa: CASSLAATQDTQYF

d_gene: NA
j_gene: TRBJ2-5
abundance: NA
v_gene: TRBV11-2
CDR3nt: TGTGCCAGCAGCTTAGGGGCTGACCAGTACTTC
CDR3aa: CASSLGADQYF

d_gene: TRBD1
j_gene: TRBJ2-1
abundance: once
v_gene: TRBV7-2
CDR3nt: TGTGCCAGCAGCTTACTTCGCGGGACAGGGTCCCGTGAGCAGTTCTTC
CDR3aa: CASSLLRGTGSREQFF

d_gene: TRBD1
j_gene: TRBJ1-1
abundance: few
v_gene: TRBV5-1
CDR3nt: TGCGCCAGCAGTTTTTTACAGGGGCCTAACACTGAAGCTTTCTTT
CDR3aa: CASSFLQGPNTEAFF

d_gene: TRBD1
j_gene: TRBJ1-1
abundance: NA
v_gene: TRBV19
CDR3nt: TGTGCCAGTAGTAGCTCAGGGGGTGAAGGGGCTTTCTTT
CDR3aa: CASSSSGGEGAFF

d_gene: NA
j_gene: TRBJ1-3
abundance: few
v_gene: TRBV7-2
CDR3nt: TGTGCCAGCAGCTACCTCCCAGCACAGGGCGGAAACACCATATATTTT
CDR3aa: CASSYLPAQGGNTIYF

d_gene: NA
j_gene: TRBJ1-5
abundance: NA
v_gene: TRBV28
CDR3nt: TGTGCCAGCAGACAGGTTAATCAGCCCCAGCATTTT
CDR3aa: CASRQVNQPQHF

d_gene: TRBD2
j_gene: TRBJ2-1
abundance: NA
v_gene: TRBV7-9
CDR3nt: TGTTCCAGCAGCCCTAGCGGGAGTTCCTACAATGAGCAGTTCTTC
CDR3aa: CSSSPSGSSYNEQFF

d_gene: NA
j_gene: TRBJ1-1
abundance: NA
v_gene: TRBV19
CDR3nt: TGTGCCAGTAGTATAGGTCAGGTGAACACTGAAGCTTTCTTT
CDR3aa: CASSIGQVNTEAFF

d_gene: NA
j_gene: TRBJ2-1
abundance: once
v_gene: TRBV19
CDR3nt: TGTGCCAGTAGTATAGCGGCAGGGGCGGCGGGAGCGGGCTACAATGAGCAGTTCTTC
CDR3aa: CASSIAAGAAGAGYNEQFF

d_gene: TRBD2
j_gene: TRBJ2-7
abundance: NA
v_gene: TRBV27
CDR3nt: TGTGCCAGCAGTGGCCTTAGGGCTAGCGGTCCCTACGAGCAGTACTTC
CDR3aa: CASSGLRASGPYEQYF

d_gene: TRBD2
j_gene: TRBJ2-1
abundance: NA
v_gene: TRBV7-2
CDR3nt: TGTGCCAGCAGCTTACTGACTAGCGGTCGGAATGAGCAGTTCTTC
CDR3aa: CASSLLTSGRNEQFF

d_gene: TRBD1
j_gene: TRBJ2-2
abundance: NA
v_gene: TRBV4-3
CDR3nt: TGCGCCAGCAGCCAAGGGGACAGCAACGGGGAGCTGTTTTTT
CDR3aa: CASSQGDSNGELFF

d_gene: TRBD2
j_gene: TRBJ2-1
abundance: once
v_gene: TRBV27
CDR3nt: TGTGCCAGCAGCAAGGGACTAGAAGCCTACAATGAGCAGTTCTTC
CDR3aa: CASSKGLEAYNEQFF

d_gene: TRBD1
j_gene: TRBJ2-2
abundance: NA
v_gene: TRBV28
CDR3nt: TGTGCCAGCAGTCCGGGACAGCGATCCTCGAACACCGGGGAGCTGTTTTTT
CDR3aa: CASSPGQRSSNTGELFF

d_gene: TRBD2
j_gene: TRBJ2-5
abundance: NA
v_gene: TRBV5-1
CDR3nt: TGCGCCAGCAGCCTAGGACTAGCAAGCCCGTACCAAGAGACCCAGTACTTC
CDR3aa: CASSLGLASPYQETQYF

d_gene: NA
j_gene: TRBJ2-2
abundance: once
v_gene: TRBV7-3
CDR3nt: TGTGCCAGCAGCCTAGACTGGAGCGGGGAGCTGTTTTTT
CDR3aa: CASSLDWSGELFF

d_gene: NA
j_gene: TRBJ1-3
abundance: NA
v_gene: TRBV6-5
CDR3nt: TGTGCCAGCAGTTACGAGGGTTCAAACACCATATATTTT
CDR3aa: CASSYEGSNTIYF

d_gene: NA
j_gene: TRBJ2-2
abundance: NA
v_gene: TRBV11-3
CDR3nt: TGTGCCAGCAGCACTCGACAGGTCTCCGGGGAGCTGTTTTTT
CDR3aa: CASSTRQVSGELFF

d_gene: NA
j_gene: TRBJ2-2
abundance: NA
v_gene: TRBV7-6
CDR3nt: TGTGCCAGCAGCCTCCTCCCGGCCGGGGAGCTGTTTTTT
CDR3aa: CASSLLPAGELFF

d_gene: NA
j_gene: TRBJ2-5
abundance: NA
v_gene: TRBV7-2
CDR3nt: TGTGCCAGCAGCTTGGGGAGGCGGGAGACCCAGTACTTC
CDR3aa: CASSLGRRETQYF

d_gene: NA
j_gene: TRBJ2-6
abundance: NA
v_gene: TRBV21-1
CDR3nt: TGTGCCAGCACCCCCGAACAGGGGGTAGACACTGGGGCCAACGTCCTGACTTTC
CDR3aa: CASTPEQGVDTGANVLTF

d_gene: NA
j_gene: TRBJ2-3
abundance: once
v_gene: TRBV5-1
CDR3nt: TGCGCCAGCAGCTTGGAATCGGCGGGAAACGGGGATACGCAGTATTTT
CDR3aa: CASSLESAGNGDTQYF

d_gene: NA
j_gene: TRBJ1-4
abundance: NA
v_gene: TRBV4-2
CDR3nt: TGTGCCAGCAGCCAAGTTCTTTTGAGTATAAGTGAAAAACTGTTTTTT
CDR3aa: CASSQVLLSISEKLFF

d_gene: TRBD2
j_gene: TRBJ2-3
abundance: NA
v_gene: TRBV28
CDR3nt: TGTGCCAGCAGTTTACTCAGACTAGCGGGCACAGATACGCAGTATTTT
CDR3aa: CASSLLRLAGTDTQYF